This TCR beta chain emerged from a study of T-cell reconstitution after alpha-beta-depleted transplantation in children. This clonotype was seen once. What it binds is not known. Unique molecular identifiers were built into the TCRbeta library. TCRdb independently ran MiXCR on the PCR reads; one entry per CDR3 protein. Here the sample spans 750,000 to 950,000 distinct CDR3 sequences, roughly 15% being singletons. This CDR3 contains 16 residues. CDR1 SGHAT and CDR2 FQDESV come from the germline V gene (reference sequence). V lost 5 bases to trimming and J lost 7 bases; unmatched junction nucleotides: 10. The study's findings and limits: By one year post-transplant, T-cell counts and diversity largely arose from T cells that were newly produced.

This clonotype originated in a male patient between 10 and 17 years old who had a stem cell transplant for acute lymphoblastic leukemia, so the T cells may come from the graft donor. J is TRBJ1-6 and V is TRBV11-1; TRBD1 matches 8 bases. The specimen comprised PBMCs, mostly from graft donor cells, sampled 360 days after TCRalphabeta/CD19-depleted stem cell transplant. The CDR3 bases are TGTGCCAGCAGCCCCGAGACAGGGGTCCAAAATTCACCCCTCCACTTT. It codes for CASSPETGVQNSPLHF.